The sequence of this TCR beta chain was determined in a study of long-term antiretroviral therapy in people with HIV. Study summary: Sampling started about a decade before the 2015 immediate-ART recommendation.

About this clone itself: Its matching antigen is unknown.

This CDR3 is built from 17 residues. Trimming cost V 3 bases and J 2 bases, with 18 bases left between them. Germline CDR1 reads KGHSH; CDR2 reads LQKENI. Study findings and constraints: Versus controls, repertoires in people with HIV had narrower CDR3 length ranges.

Sequencing relied on immunoSEQ assay v3.0, run at survey level. Clones were sequenced by immunoSEQ multiplex PCR, and TCRdb holds only the in-frame ones, with some missing. The sample shows approximately 30,000 clones, about 82% of them seen only once. Per donor, a minimum of one pre-ART and a minimum of two post-ART PBMC samples were available. The sequenced sample was unsorted PBMCs, obtained 0.8 years after starting antiretroviral therapy. This TCR was sampled from a woman aged 30 to 39 with HIV. This chain links TRBV18 with TRBJ2-3; D might be TRBD1 (5 bases). CDR3 region: CASSPIRRKGSTDTQYF. CDR3 sequence (DNA): TGTGCCAGCTCACCGATCAGAAGAAAGGGGTCCACAGATACGCAGTATTTT. Complete variable domain (other parts from reference TRBV18 and TRBJ2-3): NAGVMQNPRHLVRRRGQEARLRCSPMKGHSHVYWYRQLPEEGLKFMVYLQKENIIDESGMPKERFSAEFPKEGPSILRIQQVVRGDSAAYFCASSPIRRKGSTDTQYFGPGTRLTVL.